Listed below are T cell receptor beta chains from one sample, sequenced in a study of T cell clones after liver transplantation. Only in-frame clones appear in the TCRdb table, and some are missing; sequencing was by immunoSEQ multiplex PCR. The sample lists 40,000 to 55,000 clones; around 84% were seen once. The starting material was CD4+ T cells from blood, obtained 24 months after liver transplant. All receptors come from a human patient who received a liver transplant. The graft donor may be the source of some T cells. The CDR3 runs from the conserved cysteine through the conserved F or W. D genes are given only for firm matches. The size of a clone is reported for some rows only, either as once, few or many, or as a class for expanded clones.

D: .
V: TRBV11-2
size: .
J: TRBJ1-2
DNA: TGTGCCAGCAGCCTCTCTGAATTCTATGGCTACACCTTC
CDR3: CASSLSEFYGYTF

D: .
V: TRBV5-6
size: .
J: TRBJ2-3
DNA: TGTGCCAGCAGCCTGGACCCCGGCACAGATACGCAGTATTTT
CDR3: CASSLDPGTDTQYF

D: .
V: TRBV12-5
size: .
J: TRBJ2-4
DNA: TGTGCTAGTGGTTTGGGGCAGGGGGGCGAAAACATTCAGTACTTC
CDR3: CASGLGQGGENIQYF

D: .
V: TRBV4-2
size: .
J: TRBJ1-4
DNA: TGTGCCAGCAGCCAAGCCCCGAGGGCGACCGCAACTAATGAAAAACTGTTTTTT
CDR3: CASSQAPRATATNEKLFF

D: .
V: TRBV7-8
size: .
J: TRBJ2-5
DNA: TGTGCCAGCAGCTTAGGGACGGCCGAAGAGACCCAGTACTTC
CDR3: CASSLGTAEETQYF

D: TRBD1
V: TRBV5-4
size: .
J: TRBJ2-1
DNA: TGTGCCAGCAGCAGGGGACAGGGAGGGTCCAATGAGCAGTTCTTC
CDR3: CASSRGQGGSNEQFF

D: TRBD1
V: TRBV7-8
size: once
J: TRBJ2-2
DNA: TGTGCCAGCAGCCACAGGGGGCAGGGCACCGGGGAGCTGTTTTTT
CDR3: CASSHRGQGTGELFF

D: TRBD2
V: TRBV11-2
size: .
J: TRBJ2-1
DNA: TGTGCCAGCAGCTTAGAGAACTTAGCGGGAGGCAATGAGCAGTTCTTC
CDR3: CASSLENLAGGNEQFF

D: .
V: TRBV7-2
size: .
J: TRBJ1-3
DNA: TGTGCCAGCAGCTCGAAGAACACCATATATTTT
CDR3: CASSSKNTIYF

D: .
V: TRBV27
size: .
J: TRBJ2-2
DNA: TGTGCCAGCAGTAGATGGACGGGAACGAACACCGGGGAGCTGTTTTTT
CDR3: CASSRWTGTNTGELFF

D: TRBD1
V: TRBV19
size: .
J: TRBJ1-1
DNA: TGTGCCAGTAGTGCCCGACAGGGGGGGGCTGTCACTGAAGCTTTCTTT
CDR3: CASSARQGGAVTEAFF

D: .
V: TRBV10-3
size: .
J: TRBJ2-5
DNA: TGTGCCATCAGGTCGGACGGGCGGGGAGAGACCCAGTACTTC
CDR3: CAIRSDGRGETQYF

D: .
V: TRBV7-9
size: .
J: TRBJ2-5
DNA: TGTGCCAGCAGCCCACCCCCGCGGGTGGAGGAGACCCAGTACTTC
CDR3: CASSPPPRVEETQYF

D: .
V: TRBV19
size: .
J: TRBJ2-3
DNA: TGTGCCAGTAGTATAGGAAGCGGGAGCACAGATACGCAGTATTTT
CDR3: CASSIGSGSTDTQYF

D: TRBD2
V: TRBV11-2
size: .
J: TRBJ2-3
DNA: TGTGCCAGCAGTTTGAGCGGGAGGAGCACAGATACGCAGTATTTT
CDR3: CASSLSGRSTDTQYF

D: .
V: TRBV4-1
size: few
J: TRBJ1-2
DNA: TGCGCCAGCAGCCAAGGCCCTAACGATAACTATGGCTACACCTTC
CDR3: CASSQGPNDNYGYTF

D: TRBD1
V: TRBV9
size: .
J: TRBJ1-2
DNA: TGTGCCAGCAGCGGGCAGGGACAGGACTTTAATAGCGGTGGCTACACCTTC
CDR3: CASSGQGQDFNSGGYTF

D: .
V: TRBV5-1
size: .
J: TRBJ2-7
DNA: TGCGCCAGCAGCTTTAGTCACGAGCAGTACTTC
CDR3: CASSFSHEQYF

D: .
V: TRBV27
size: .
J: TRBJ1-2
DNA: TGTGCCAGCGCTTTCACAGGGTCATATGGCTACACCTTC
CDR3: CASAFTGSYGYTF

D: .
V: TRBV7-2
size: .
J: TRBJ2-3
DNA: TGTGCCAGCAGCTTAAACACGGGGTTCACAGATACGCAGTATTTT
CDR3: CASSLNTGFTDTQYF

D: .
V: TRBV5-6
size: .
J: TRBJ1-2
DNA: TGTGCCAGCAGCTTGGGGAGGATGGTCTACACCTTC
CDR3: CASSLGRMVYTF

D: .
V: TRBV15
size: .
J: TRBJ1-2
DNA: TGTGCCACCAGCAGTGGCTCAGCGTGGGGCTATGGCTACACCTTC
CDR3: CATSSGSAWGYGYTF

D: TRBD2
V: TRBV18
size: .
J: TRBJ2-5
DNA: TGTGCCAGCTCACCACGGTCGGGGGGAGTCGAGACCCAGTACTTC
CDR3: CASSPRSGGVETQYF

D: TRBD2
V: TRBV27
size: few
J: TRBJ2-7
DNA: TGTGCCAGCAGTTCAGCGGGACTAGCGGGAGAGGACGAGCAGTACTTC
CDR3: CASSSAGLAGEDEQYF

D: TRBD2
V: TRBV15
size: .
J: TRBJ2-1
DNA: TGTGCCACCAGAGGCGGGAGGTCCTACAATGAGCAGTTCTTC
CDR3: CATRGGRSYNEQFF

D: .
V: TRBV5-1
size: .
J: TRBJ2-2
DNA: TGCGCCAGCAGCTTGGGACCCCAGAACACCGGGGAGCTGTTTTTT
CDR3: CASSLGPQNTGELFF

D: .
V: TRBV29-1
size: .
J: TRBJ1-2
DNA: TGCAGCGTAGCCAGCCCGGCGGTGGGGGCCCGAGGCTACACCTTC
CDR3: CSVASPAVGARGYTF

D: .
V: TRBV14
size: .
J: TRBJ2-7
DNA: TGTGCCAGCAGCTGGGGGTGGAGCTCCTACGAGCAGTACTTC
CDR3: CASSWGWSSYEQYF

D: TRBD2
V: TRBV27
size: .
J: TRBJ2-2
DNA: TGTGCCAGCAGTTTTAGACCTAGCGGGGGGGCCGGGGAGCTGTTTTTT
CDR3: CASSFRPSGGAGELFF

D: TRBD1
V: TRBV6-1
size: .
J: TRBJ1-5
DNA: TGTGCCAGCAGTTGGACAGGGGGGAGCAATCAGCCCCAGCATTTT
CDR3: CASSWTGGSNQPQHF

D: TRBD2
V: TRBV4-3
size: once
J: TRBJ2-6
DNA: TGCGCCAGCAGCCCCAGACTAGCGGTCGGGGCCAACGTCCTGACTTTC
CDR3: CASSPRLAVGANVLTF

D: .
V: TRBV4-2
size: .
J: TRBJ1-4
DNA: TGTGCCAGCAGCCAAGATCTCGGGATGAATGAAAAACTGTTTTTT
CDR3: CASSQDLGMNEKLFF

D: .
V: TRBV5-1
size: .
J: TRBJ2-6
DNA: TGCGCCAGCAGCTCCCGACTGGGCTCTGGGGCCAACGTCCTGACTTTC
CDR3: CASSSRLGSGANVLTF

D: .
V: TRBV6-1
size: .
J: TRBJ2-7
DNA: TGTGCCAGCCTCAGGACCTACGAGCAGTACTTC
CDR3: CASLRTYEQYF

D: .
V: TRBV28
size: .
J: TRBJ1-5
DNA: TGTGCCAGCAGTTTAGATCCGGGACGGCCAAATAATCAGCCCCAGCATTTT
CDR3: CASSLDPGRPNNQPQHF

D: .
V: TRBV7-3
size: few
J: TRBJ2-7
DNA: TGTGCCAGCAGCTTAAGTCCCGAGTACGAGCAGTACTTC
CDR3: CASSLSPEYEQYF

D: .
V: TRBV5-4
size: .
J: TRBJ1-2
DNA: TGTGCCAGCAGCTTGGGAACGAACTATGGCTACACCTTC
CDR3: CASSLGTNYGYTF

D: .
V: TRBV11-2
size: .
J: TRBJ1-1
DNA: TGTGCCAGCAGTCGTACAGCGGCCATAGGAGAAGCTTTCTTT
CDR3: CASSRTAAIGEAFF

D: .
V: TRBV6-5
size: .
J: TRBJ1-4
DNA: TGTGCCAGCAGTTACTCAACAGCAACTAATGAAAAACTGTTTTTT
CDR3: CASSYSTATNEKLFF

D: TRBD1
V: TRBV5-1
size: .
J: TRBJ2-5
DNA: TGCGCCAGCAGCTTTAACCAGGGACAGGAGACCCAGTACTTC
CDR3: CASSFNQGQETQYF